The T cell receptor beta chain under discussion was sequenced for a study of STAT5B mutations in CD4+ large granular lymphocyte leukemia. Clones were read by immunoSEQ multiplex PCR, and TCRdb kept only the in-frame ones, dropping some. The sample includes about 8,200 clones, roughly 89% seen only once; the top ten take approximately 49%. A note on this clone: Its antigen is not identified.

General study points: Compared with healthy controls (2/35), patient top clones favored TRBV06 (8/27). Roughly 27% of private leukemic clonotypes occurred rarely in other patients' non-leukemic repertoires.

Germline assignment: CDR1 SGDLS and CDR2 YYNGEE. This CDR3 is 16 amino acids long. With 0 bases removed from V and 0 bases from J, the gap between germline ends came to 12 bases. Sequenced input: PBMCs. V gene TRBV9 combines with J gene TRBJ2-5; tentatively, D is TRBD1 or TRBD2 (5 bases each). The sequence derives from a woman between 65 and 79 years old with CD4+ T-cell large granular lymphocyte leukemia. CDR3 in DNA: TGTGCCAGCAGCGTAGCTCTGGGGGTGAACCAAGAGACCCAGTACTTC. Translation: CASSVALGVNQETQYF.